The sequence of this TCR beta chain was determined in a study of blood T cell repertoires in COVID-19. In the study overall: Sites across the United States, Italy and Spain contributed samples from acute and convalescent COVID-19. PBMCs, B-cell-depleted T cells, or T cells provided the cDNA or gDNA that made up the material.

Source study methods: Nucleated cell number was recorded as an estimate derived from reference gene primer amplification. TCRdb's copy holds only in-frame clones and misses some; the assay was immunoSEQ multiplex PCR. V and J calls and clone size are copied from that table; D and trimming were computed from the DNA. The sample includes some 260,000 clones, roughly 88% of them seen just once. The CDR3 contains 15 residues. V was trimmed by 4 bases and J by 0 bases, leaving 10 bases between them. Germline V gene sequence: CDR1 SGHKS, CDR2 YYEKEE (reference sequence). This chain uses TRBV5-5 with TRBJ2-2; possibly TRBD1 for D (6 bases). Sequenced material: peripheral blood. The sequence derives from an older man with acute or convalescent COVID-19. The CDR3 reads CASSAGVSNTGELFF. Here the CDR3 DNA reads TGTGCCAGCAGCGCAGGGGTCTCGAACACCGGGGAGCTGTTTTTT. Filled out from reference TRBV5-5 and TRBJ2-2, the complete variable domain reads DAGVTQSPTHLIKTRGQQVTLRCSPISGHKSVSWYQQVLGQGPQFIFQYYEKEERGRGNFPDRFSARQFPNYSSELNVNALLLGDSALYLCASSAGVSNTGELFFGEGSRLTVL.